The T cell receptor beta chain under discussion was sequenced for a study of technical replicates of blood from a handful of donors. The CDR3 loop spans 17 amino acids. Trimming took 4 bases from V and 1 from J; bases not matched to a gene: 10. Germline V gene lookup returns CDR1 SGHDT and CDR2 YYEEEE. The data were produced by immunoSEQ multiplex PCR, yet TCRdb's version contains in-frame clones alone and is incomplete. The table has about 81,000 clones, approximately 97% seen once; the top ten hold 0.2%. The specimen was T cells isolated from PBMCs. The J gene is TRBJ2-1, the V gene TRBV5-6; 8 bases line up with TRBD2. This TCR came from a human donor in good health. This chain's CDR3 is CASSPTERGGSYNEQFF. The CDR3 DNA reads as TGTGCCAGCAGCCCAACCGAACGGGGGGGTTCCTACAATGAGCAGTTCTTC.